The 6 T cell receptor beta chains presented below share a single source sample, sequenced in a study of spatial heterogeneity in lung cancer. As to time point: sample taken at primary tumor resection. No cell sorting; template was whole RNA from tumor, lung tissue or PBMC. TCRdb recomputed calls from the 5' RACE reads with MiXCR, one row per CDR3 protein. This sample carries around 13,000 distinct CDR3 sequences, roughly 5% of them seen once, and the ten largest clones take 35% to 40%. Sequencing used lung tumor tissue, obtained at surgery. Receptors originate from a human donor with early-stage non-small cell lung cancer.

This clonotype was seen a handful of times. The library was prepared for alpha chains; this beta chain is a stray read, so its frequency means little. In DNA form, the CDR3 reads TGTGCCAGCAGTCTCGTCTTGACTGAAGCTTTCTTT. Encoded protein: CASSLVLTEAFF. The chain uses TRBV6-2 or TRBV6-3 and TRBJ1-1; D unclear. The CDR3 covers 12 residues. V lost 5 bases and J lost 5, with 9 bases in between. Germline CDR1 is MNHEY and CDR2 is SVGEGT.

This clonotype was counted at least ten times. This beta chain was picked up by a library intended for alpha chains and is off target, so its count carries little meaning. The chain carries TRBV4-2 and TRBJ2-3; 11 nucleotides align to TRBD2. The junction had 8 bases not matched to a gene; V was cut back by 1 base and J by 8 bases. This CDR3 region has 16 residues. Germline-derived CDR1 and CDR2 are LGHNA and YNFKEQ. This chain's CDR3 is CASSQGLSGGAGTQYF. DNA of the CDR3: TGTGCCAGCAGCCAAGGTCTTAGCGGGGGGGCAGGTACGCAGTATTTT.

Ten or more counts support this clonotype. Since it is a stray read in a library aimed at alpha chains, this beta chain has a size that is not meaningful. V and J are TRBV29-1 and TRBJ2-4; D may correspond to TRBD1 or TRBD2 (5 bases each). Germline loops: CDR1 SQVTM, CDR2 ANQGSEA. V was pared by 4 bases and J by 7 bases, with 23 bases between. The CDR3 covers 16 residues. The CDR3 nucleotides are TGCAGCGTTGCGGGACGCCCAGGTGGTGAAGGGAACATTCAGTACTTC. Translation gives CSVAGRPGGEGNIQYF.

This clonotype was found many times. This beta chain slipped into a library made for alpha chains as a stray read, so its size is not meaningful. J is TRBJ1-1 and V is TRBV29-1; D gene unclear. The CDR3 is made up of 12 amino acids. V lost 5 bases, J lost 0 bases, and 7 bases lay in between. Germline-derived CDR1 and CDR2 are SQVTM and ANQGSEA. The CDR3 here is CSVLVVNTEAFF. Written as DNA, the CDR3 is TGCAGCGTTTTGGTGGTGAACACTGAAGCTTTCTTT.

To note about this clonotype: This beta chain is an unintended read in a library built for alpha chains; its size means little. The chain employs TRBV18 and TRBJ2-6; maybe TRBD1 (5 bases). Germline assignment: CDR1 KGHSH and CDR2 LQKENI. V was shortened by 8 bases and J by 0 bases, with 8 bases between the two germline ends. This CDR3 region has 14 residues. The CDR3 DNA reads TGTGCCAGCAAGGACAACTCTGGGGCCAACGTCCTGACTTTC. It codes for CASKDNSGANVLTF.

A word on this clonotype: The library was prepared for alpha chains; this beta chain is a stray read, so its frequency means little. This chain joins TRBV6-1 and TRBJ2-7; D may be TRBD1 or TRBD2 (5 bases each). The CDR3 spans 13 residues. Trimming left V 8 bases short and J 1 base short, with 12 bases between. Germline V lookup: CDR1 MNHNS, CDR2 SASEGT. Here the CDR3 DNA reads TGTGCCAGCGGGGGAGTGTCGTCCTACGAGCAGTACGTC. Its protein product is CASGGVSSYEQYV.